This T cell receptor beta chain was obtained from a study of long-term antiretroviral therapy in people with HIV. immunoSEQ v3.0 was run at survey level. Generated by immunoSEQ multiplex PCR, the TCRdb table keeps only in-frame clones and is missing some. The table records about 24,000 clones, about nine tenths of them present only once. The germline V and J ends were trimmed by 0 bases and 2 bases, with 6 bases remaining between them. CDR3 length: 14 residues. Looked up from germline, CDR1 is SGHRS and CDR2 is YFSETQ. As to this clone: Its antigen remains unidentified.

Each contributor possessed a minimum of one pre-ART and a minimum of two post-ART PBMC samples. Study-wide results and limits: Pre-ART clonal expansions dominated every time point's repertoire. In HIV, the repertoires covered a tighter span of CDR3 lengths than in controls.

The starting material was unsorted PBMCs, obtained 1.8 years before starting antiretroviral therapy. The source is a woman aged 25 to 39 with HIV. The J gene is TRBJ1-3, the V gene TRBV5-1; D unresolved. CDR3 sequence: CASSLESAGNTIYF. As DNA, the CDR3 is TGCGCCAGCAGCTTGGAGTCGGCTGGAAACACCATATATTTT. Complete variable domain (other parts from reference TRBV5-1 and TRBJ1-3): KAGVTQTPRYLIKTRGQQVTLSCSPISGHRSVSWYQQTPGQGLQFLFEYFSETQRNKGNFPGRFSGRQFSNSRSEMNVSTLELGDSALYLCASSLESAGNTIYFGEGSWLTVV.